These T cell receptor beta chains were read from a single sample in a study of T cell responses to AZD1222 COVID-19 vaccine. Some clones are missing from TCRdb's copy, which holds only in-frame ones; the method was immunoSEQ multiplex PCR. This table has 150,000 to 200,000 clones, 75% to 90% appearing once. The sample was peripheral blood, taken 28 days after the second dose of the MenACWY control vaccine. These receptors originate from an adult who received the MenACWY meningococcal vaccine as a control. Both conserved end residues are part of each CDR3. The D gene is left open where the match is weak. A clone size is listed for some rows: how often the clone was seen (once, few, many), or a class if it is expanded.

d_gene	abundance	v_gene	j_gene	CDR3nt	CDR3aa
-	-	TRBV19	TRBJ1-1	TGTGCCAGTAGTTCGGCGGGGAACACTGAAGCTTTCTTT	CASSSAGNTEAFF
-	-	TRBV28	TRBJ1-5	TGTGCCAGCAGTTTTCTGTATGAGAGTAGGCAGCCCCAGCATTTT	CASSFLYESRQPQHF
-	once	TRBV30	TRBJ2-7	TGTGCCTGGAGCCGAGGCTCCTACGAGCAGTACTTC	CAWSRGSYEQYF
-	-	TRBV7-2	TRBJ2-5	TGTGCCAGCAGCTTAGAGGCGGGCCTGCAAGAGACCCAGTACTTC	CASSLEAGLQETQYF
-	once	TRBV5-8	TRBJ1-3	TGTGCCAGCAGCTTGGGAGGGTTCCTCTCTGGAAACACCATATATTTT	CASSLGGFLSGNTIYF
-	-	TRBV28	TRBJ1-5	TGTGCCAGCAGTTTTCACAATCAGCCCCAGCATTTT	CASSFHNQPQHF
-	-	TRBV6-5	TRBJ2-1	TGTGCCAGCAGTTACTCTGTAAGCGGACCTAGGGAGCAGTTCTTC	CASSYSVSGPREQFF
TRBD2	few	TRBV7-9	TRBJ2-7	TGTGCCAGCAGCAAGGGGACTAGCGGGAGCAGCTCCTACGAGCAGTACTTC	CASSKGTSGSSSYEQYF
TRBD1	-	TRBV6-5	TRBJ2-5	TGTGCCAGCGCCCCCACAGGGGGCCGGGAGACCCAGTACTTC	CASAPTGGRETQYF
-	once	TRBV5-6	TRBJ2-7	TGTGCCAGCAGCTTAAAGGGAGTGACCTACGAGCAGTACTTC	CASSLKGVTYEQYF
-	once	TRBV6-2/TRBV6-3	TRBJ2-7	TGTGCCAGCAGTGGGGGGGGCACCTACGAGCAGTACTTC	CASSGGGTYEQYF
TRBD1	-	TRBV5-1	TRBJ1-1	TGCGCCAGCAGCGGGGGGACAGGGAACACTGAAGCTTTCTTT	CASSGGTGNTEAFF
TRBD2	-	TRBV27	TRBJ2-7	TGTGCCAGCAGTTTACTAGCGGGCCACCACTACGAGCAGTACTTC	CASSLLAGHHYEQYF
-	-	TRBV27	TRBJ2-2	TGTGCCAGCAGTCCGGACATGGGCTTCGGGGAGCTGTTTTTT	CASSPDMGFGELFF
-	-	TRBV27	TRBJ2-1	TGTGCCAGCAGGCGCCCAGCGGTCTACAATGAGCAGTTCTTC	CASRRPAVYNEQFF
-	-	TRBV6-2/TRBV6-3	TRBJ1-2	TGTGCCAGCAGTTACTCGATCAAGTGGGCGGGAGATGGCTACACCTTC	CASSYSIKWAGDGYTF
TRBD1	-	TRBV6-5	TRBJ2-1	TGTGCCAGCAGCTCCGGGACAGGGATCTACAATGAGCAGTTCTTC	CASSSGTGIYNEQFF
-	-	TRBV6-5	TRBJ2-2	TGTGCCAGCAGTTATTGGGCCGGGGCGGGGGAGCTGTTTTTT	CASSYWAGAGELFF
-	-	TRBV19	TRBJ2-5	TGTGCCAGTAGTATCCAGGGATCTGAGACCCAGTACTTC	CASSIQGSETQYF
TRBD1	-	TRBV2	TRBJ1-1	TGTGCCAGCAGTGAAATGGGACAGGGACTTTTGAACACTGAAGCTTTCTTT	CASSEMGQGLLNTEAFF
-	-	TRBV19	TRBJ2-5	TGTGCCAGTAGTATACGGTCTAGCCAAGAGACCCAGTACTTC	CASSIRSSQETQYF
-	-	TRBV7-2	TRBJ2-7	TGTGCCAGCAGCTTAGGGGACTTCGAAGACGAGCAGTACTTC	CASSLGDFEDEQYF
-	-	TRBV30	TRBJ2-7	TGTGCCCGGGTAGATGGCGGGACGTACGAGCAGTACTTC	CARVDGGTYEQYF
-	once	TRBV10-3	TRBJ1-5	TGTGCCATCCGGGACACCTACAATCAGCCCCAGCATTTT	CAIRDTYNQPQHF
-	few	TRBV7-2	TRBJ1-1	TGTGCCAGCAGCTTGACAGGCATGAACACTGAAGCTTTCTTT	CASSLTGMNTEAFF
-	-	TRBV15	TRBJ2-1	TGTGCCACCAGGGTGGAGGCAGGGGGGACGAATGAGCAGTTCTTC	CATRVEAGGTNEQFF
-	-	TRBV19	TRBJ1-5	TGTGCCAGTAGTACGCAGAAGGGCAATCAGCCCCAGCATTTT	CASSTQKGNQPQHF
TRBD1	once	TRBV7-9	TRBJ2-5	TGTGCCAGCAGCTCCGACAGGGGGGGAGAGACCCAGTACTTC	CASSSDRGGETQYF
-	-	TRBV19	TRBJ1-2	TGTGCCAGTAGTACCTTCGGCAGGGTTGGCTACACCTTC	CASSTFGRVGYTF
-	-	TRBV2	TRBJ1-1	TGTGCCAGCCGAGAGCAGGGAGGCGGGAACACTGAAGCTTTCTTT	CASREQGGGNTEAFF
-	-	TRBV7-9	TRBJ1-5	TGTGCCAGCAGCTTAGAAGTTAATCAGCCCCAGCATTTT	CASSLEVNQPQHF
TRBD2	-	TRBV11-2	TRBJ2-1	TGTGCCAGCAGCATGGGACTAGCGGGAGGGCCAGGGTTTAATGAGCAGTTCTTC	CASSMGLAGGPGFNEQFF
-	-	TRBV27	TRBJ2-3	TGTGCCAGCAAACCCGTCGATCGGGGCGCAGATACGCAGTATTTT	CASKPVDRGADTQYF
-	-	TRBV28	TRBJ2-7	TGTGCCAGTGGAATTAAGGGGACGCGGTACGAGCAGTACTTC	CASGIKGTRYEQYF
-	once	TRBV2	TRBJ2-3	TGTGCCAGCAGTGGGGCTAGGGGTACGCAGTATTTT	CASSGARGTQYF
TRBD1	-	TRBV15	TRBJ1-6	TGTGCCACCAGTCACGAGACAGGGTCTTCACCCCTCCACTTT	CATSHETGSSPLHF
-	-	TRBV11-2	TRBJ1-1	TGTGCCAGCACCTTTCAGGGGCTAGGGAACACTGAAGCTTTCTTT	CASTFQGLGNTEAFF
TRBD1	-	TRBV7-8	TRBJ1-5	TGTGCCAGCAGCTCCGGAAGGGGGCAGCGAGTGGAGCCCCAGCATTTT	CASSSGRGQRVEPQHF
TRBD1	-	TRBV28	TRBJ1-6	TGTGCCAGCAGCCCCGGGACAGGGGGCTTAGGGTCACCCCTCCACTTT	CASSPGTGGLGSPLHF
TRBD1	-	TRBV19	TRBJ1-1	TGTGCCAGTAGTACTTGGACAGGGCCAGGGAACACTGAAGCTTTCTTT	CASSTWTGPGNTEAFF
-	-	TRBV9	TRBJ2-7	TGTGCCAGCAGCGGCGACTCGGGGTGGGTAATGGACGAGCAGTACTTC	CASSGDSGWVMDEQYF
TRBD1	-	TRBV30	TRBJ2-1	TGTGCCTGGAGTCGACAGGGAAATGAGCAGTTCTTC	CAWSRQGNEQFF
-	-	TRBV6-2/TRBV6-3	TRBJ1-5	TGTGCCAGCAGTTTGGACACGGGCAATCAGCCCCAGCATTTT	CASSLDTGNQPQHF
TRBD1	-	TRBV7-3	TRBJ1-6	TGTGCCAGCAGCTCGACAGGGCAGTATAATTCACCCCTCCACTTT	CASSSTGQYNSPLHF
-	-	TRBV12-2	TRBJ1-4	TGTGCAAGTCGCTCGGGTGGGACATATAATGAAAAACTGTTTTTT	CASRSGGTYNEKLFF
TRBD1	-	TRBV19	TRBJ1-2	TGTGCCAGTAGCTCAGGGGGGGGTAACTATGGCTACACCTTC	CASSSGGGNYGYTF
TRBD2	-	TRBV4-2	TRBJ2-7	TGTGCCAGCAGCCAAGATCTAGCGGGAGTCTACGAGCAGTACTTC	CASSQDLAGVYEQYF
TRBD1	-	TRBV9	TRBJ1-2	TGTGCCAGCAGCGGCAGGGGGATCAACTATGGCTACACCTTC	CASSGRGINYGYTF
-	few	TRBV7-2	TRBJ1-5	TGTGCCAGCAGCTTAGCGGTCAGCCGAGGGAATCAGCCCCAGCATTTT	CASSLAVSRGNQPQHF
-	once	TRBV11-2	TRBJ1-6	TGTGCCAGCAGCTTGGGCAGGGCGAATTCACCCCTCCACTTT	CASSLGRANSPLHF
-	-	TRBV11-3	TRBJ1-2	TGTGCCAGCAGCTTAGGAGGGAGCGGCTACACCTTC	CASSLGGSGYTF
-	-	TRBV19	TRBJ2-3	TGTGCCAGTAGTGCGTACCTATCAAATCTTGGGGATACGCAGTATTTT	CASSAYLSNLGDTQYF
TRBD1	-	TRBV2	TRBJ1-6	TGTGCCAGCTGGGGTTTGGAATGGGACAGGAATTCACCCCTCCACTTT	CASWGLEWDRNSPLHF